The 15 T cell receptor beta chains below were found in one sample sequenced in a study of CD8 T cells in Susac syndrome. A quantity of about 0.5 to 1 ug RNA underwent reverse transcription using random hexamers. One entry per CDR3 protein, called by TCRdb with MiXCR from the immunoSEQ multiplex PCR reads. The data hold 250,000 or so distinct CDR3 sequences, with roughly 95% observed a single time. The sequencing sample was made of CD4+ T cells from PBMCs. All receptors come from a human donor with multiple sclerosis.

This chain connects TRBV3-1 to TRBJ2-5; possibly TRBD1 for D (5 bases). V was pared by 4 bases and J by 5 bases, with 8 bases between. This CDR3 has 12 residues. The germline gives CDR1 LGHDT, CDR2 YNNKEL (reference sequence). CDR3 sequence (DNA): TGTGCCAGCAGCCGACAGATGGAGACCCAGTACTTC. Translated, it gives CASSRQMETQYF.

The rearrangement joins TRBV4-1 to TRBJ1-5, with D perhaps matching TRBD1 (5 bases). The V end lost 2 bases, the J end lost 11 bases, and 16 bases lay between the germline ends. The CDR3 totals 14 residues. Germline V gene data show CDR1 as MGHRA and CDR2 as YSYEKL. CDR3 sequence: CASSQLTLEGTQHF. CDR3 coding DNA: TGCGCCAGCAGCCAACTCACGCTCGAGGGGACCCAGCATTTT.

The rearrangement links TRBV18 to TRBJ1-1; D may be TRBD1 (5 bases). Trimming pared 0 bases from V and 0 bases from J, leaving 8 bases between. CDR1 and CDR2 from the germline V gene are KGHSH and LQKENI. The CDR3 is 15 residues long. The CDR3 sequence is CASSPPQGLNTEAFF. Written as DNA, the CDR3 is TGTGCCAGCTCACCACCTCAGGGCTTGAACACTGAAGCTTTCTTT.

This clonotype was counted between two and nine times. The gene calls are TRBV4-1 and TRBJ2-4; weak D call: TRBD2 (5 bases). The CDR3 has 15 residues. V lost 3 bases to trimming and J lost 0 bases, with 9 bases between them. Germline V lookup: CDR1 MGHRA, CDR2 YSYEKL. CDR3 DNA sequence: TGCGCCAGCAGCCATCCCGGACTAGCCAAAAACATTCAGTACTTC. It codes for CASSHPGLAKNIQYF.

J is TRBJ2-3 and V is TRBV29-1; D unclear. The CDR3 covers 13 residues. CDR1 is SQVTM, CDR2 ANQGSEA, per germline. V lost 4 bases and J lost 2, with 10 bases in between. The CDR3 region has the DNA TGCAGCGTTGGGGCTTTACACACAGATACGCAGTATTTT. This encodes CSVGALHTDTQYF.

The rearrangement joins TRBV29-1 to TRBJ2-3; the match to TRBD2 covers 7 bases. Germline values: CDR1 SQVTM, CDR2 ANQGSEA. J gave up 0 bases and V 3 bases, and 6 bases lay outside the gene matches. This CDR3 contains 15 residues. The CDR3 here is CSVDRGLTSTDTQYF. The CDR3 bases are TGCAGCGTTGACCGGGGACTAACTAGCACAGATACGCAGTATTTT.

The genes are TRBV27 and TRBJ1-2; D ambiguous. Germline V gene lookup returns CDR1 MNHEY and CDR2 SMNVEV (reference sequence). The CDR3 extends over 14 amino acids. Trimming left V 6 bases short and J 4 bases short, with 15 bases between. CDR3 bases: TGTGCCAGCAGGGGCAGTGCCCTCCGCTATGGCTACACCTTC. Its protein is CASRGSALRYGYTF.

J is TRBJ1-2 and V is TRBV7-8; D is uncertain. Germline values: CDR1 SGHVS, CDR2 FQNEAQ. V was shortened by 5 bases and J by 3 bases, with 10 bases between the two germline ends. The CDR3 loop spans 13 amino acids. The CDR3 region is CASSPDGDYGYTF. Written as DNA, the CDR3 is TGTGCCAGCAGCCCCGACGGTGACTATGGCTACACCTTC.

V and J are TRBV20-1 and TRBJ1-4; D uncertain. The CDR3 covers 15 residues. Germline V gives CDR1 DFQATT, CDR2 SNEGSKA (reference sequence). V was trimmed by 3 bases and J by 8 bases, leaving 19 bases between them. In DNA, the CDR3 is TGCAGTGCTAGTAGTGCCTGGTCTGGTGGAGAAAAACTGTTTTTT. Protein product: CSASSAWSGGEKLFF.

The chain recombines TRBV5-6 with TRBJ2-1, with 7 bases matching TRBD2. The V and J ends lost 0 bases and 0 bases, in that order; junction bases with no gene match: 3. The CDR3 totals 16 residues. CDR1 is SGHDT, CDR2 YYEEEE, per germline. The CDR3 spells CASSLVGRDSYNEQFF. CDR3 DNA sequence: TGTGCCAGCAGCTTGGTTGGGAGGGACTCCTACAATGAGCAGTTCTTC.

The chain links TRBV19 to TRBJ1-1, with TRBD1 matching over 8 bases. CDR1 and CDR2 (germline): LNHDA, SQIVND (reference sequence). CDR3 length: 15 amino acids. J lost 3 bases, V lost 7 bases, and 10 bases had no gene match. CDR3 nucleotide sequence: TGTGCCAGTAACCTCCGGCCAGGGGGCTACACTGAAGCTTTCTTT. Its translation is CASNLRPGGYTEAFF.

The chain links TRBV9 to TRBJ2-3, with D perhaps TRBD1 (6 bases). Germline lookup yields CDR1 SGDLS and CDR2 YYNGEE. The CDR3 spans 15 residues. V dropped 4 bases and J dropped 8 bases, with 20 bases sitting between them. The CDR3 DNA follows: TGTGCCAGCAGCCCTATAGATGGGGGCCATACTACGCAGTATTTT. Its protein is CASSPIDGGHTTQYF.

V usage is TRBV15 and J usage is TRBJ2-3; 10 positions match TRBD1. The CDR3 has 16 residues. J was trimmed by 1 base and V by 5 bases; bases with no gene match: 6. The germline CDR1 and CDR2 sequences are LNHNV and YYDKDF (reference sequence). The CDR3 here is CATSRRDRGGTDTQYF. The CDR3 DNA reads TGTGCCACCAGCCGCCGGGACAGGGGTGGCACAGATACGCAGTATTTT.

CDR3 in amino acids: CASSMGQIMNTEAFF. CDR3 DNA: TGTGCCAGTAGTATGGGTCAGATCATGAACACTGAAGCTTTCTTT. This chain connects TRBV19 to TRBJ1-1, with D hard to call. V dropped 3 bases and J dropped 0 bases, with 11 bases sitting between them. The V gene's germline CDR1 is LNHDA and CDR2 SQIVND (reference sequence). CDR3 length: 15 residues. The full variable domain, its missing parts supplied by reference TRBV19 and TRBJ1-1, is DGGITQSPKYLFRKEGQNVTLSCEQNLNHDAMYWYRQDPGQGLRLIYYSQIVNDFQKGDIAEGYSVSREKKESFPLTVTSAQKNPTAFYLCASSMGQIMNTEAFFGQGTRLTVV.

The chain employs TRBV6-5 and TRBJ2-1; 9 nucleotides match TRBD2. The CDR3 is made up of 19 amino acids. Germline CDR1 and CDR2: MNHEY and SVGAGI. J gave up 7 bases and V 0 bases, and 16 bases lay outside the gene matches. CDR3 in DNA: TGTGCCAGCAGTTACTCGGGGTTGGCGGGGGGGCCAATAGTGAATGAGCAGTTCTTC. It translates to CASSYSGLAGGPIVNEQFF.